The 26 T cell receptor beta chains below were found in one sample sequenced in a study of T cells in Graves' hyperthyroidism and ophthalmopathy. RNA transcripts served as the template for amplifying TCR beta CDR3 regions. RT-PCR in the first round (using the HTBI primer set) targeted the TCR CDR3. One entry per CDR3 protein results from TCRdb running MiXCR on the multiplex PCR reads. This table has about 300,000 distinct CDR3 sequences, roughly a fifth appearing once. Sequencing used blood. The source is a man aged 45-65 years with Graves' ophthalmopathy.

Only a few counts were recorded for this clonotype. The V and J genes are TRBV5-1 and TRBJ1-4, with 7 bases lining up with TRBD1. The CDR3 is made up of 15 amino acids. V was clipped by 6 bases and J by 3 bases; unmatched bases: 8. The germline V gene has CDR1 SGHRS and CDR2 YFSETQ. CDR3 coding DNA: TGCGCCAGCACTCCTCGGGGACAGTCTAATGAAAAACTGTTTTTT. This sequence encodes CASTPRGQSNEKLFF.

The rearrangement uses TRBV7-9 and TRBJ2-5, with TRBD2 as a possible D gene (6 bases). The CDR3 sequence is 15 residues long. The V end was cut by 4 bases, the J end by 1 base, with 13 bases between. Germline CDR1 is SEHNR and CDR2 is FQNEAQ (reference sequence). The CDR3, as DNA: TGTGCCAGCAGCTCGAATCGGGGGACCCAAGAGACCCAGTACTTC. Protein product: CASSSNRGTQETQYF.

This clonotype appeared many times. The chain has TRBV11-2 and TRBJ2-1; TRBD2 matches at 7 bases. Germline lookup yields CDR1 SGHAT and CDR2 FQNNGV. The CDR3 loop spans 15 amino acids. The J segment lost 8 bases and the V segment lost 6 bases, leaving 13 bases of the junction unmatched. The CDR3 region has the DNA TGTGCCAGCAGTTGGGGAGGGTGGACTAGTCATGAGCAGTTCTTC. Translated, it gives CASSWGGWTSHEQFF.

This clonotype was found a few times. The chain uses TRBV2 and TRBJ2-1; D unresolved. Trimming took off 10 bases at V and 6 bases at J, with 16 bases between the two ends. The CDR3 consists of 13 residues. Germline V gene sequence: CDR1 SNHLY, CDR2 FYNNEI. CDR3 loop: CAILVPLLNEQFF. Here the CDR3 DNA reads TGTGCCATCTTGGTACCCCTACTCAATGAGCAGTTCTTC.

This clonotype has at least ten counts. This chain joins TRBV11-2 and TRBJ1-1; tentative D call: TRBD1 (5 bases). The V end was cut by 5 bases, the J end by 7 bases, with 11 bases between. CDR1 is SGHAT, CDR2 FQNNGV, per germline. This CDR3 contains 12 residues. The CDR3 here is CASSLNRNEAFF. In DNA form, the CDR3 reads TGTGCCAGCAGCCTTAACAGGAATGAAGCTTTCTTT.

This clonotype was seen repeatedly, ten times or more. The V call is TRBV28, the J call TRBJ2-1, with a weak D call TRBD2 (5 bases). CDR3 length equals 13 residues. Per the germline V gene, CDR1 is MDHEN and CDR2 is SYDVKM. V gave up 6 bases and J gave up 10 bases, with 16 bases separating them. CDR3 sequence reads: CASSQPLGGEQFF. CDR3 bases: TGTGCCAGCAGCCAACCCCTAGGAGGAGAGCAGTTCTTC.

This clonotype showed up just a few times. V gene TRBV20-1 combines with J gene TRBJ2-5, with D unclear. Germline assignment: CDR1 DFQATT and CDR2 SNEGSKA (reference sequence). The CDR3 loop spans 10 amino acids. The V gene lost 4 bases and the J gene lost 5 bases, with 5 bases spanning the gap. CDR3 region: CSAKPETQYF. DNA for the CDR3: TGCAGTGCTAAACCGGAGACCCAGTACTTC.

The chain couples TRBV6-5 to TRBJ2-3; D not certain. Deletions cut 0 bases from V and 6 bases from J, with 10 bases between. Germline CDR1 and CDR2: MNHEY and SVGAGI. The CDR3 runs to 14 residues. Here the CDR3 DNA reads TGTGCCAGCAGTTACTCGGTCCTAGGTGATACGCAGTATTTT. Translation: CASSYSVLGDTQYF.

In its sample, this clonotype was seen a few times. The V gene is TRBV24-1, the J gene TRBJ2-1, with D possibly being TRBD2 (5 bases). Trimming took 11 bases from V and 6 from J, leaving 10 bases between them. Germline CDR1 reads KGHDR; CDR2 reads SFDVKD. The CDR3 covers 11 residues. This chain's CDR3 is CASQAGNEQFF. The CDR3 DNA sequence: TGTGCCAGCCAGGCGGGCAATGAGCAGTTCTTC.

This rearrangement joins TRBV28 to TRBJ2-7, with 9 bases fitting TRBD2. V was pared by 8 bases and J by 6 bases, with 11 bases of the junction left unmatched. This CDR3 comprises 14 residues. CDR1 is MDHEN and CDR2 is SYDVKM in the germline V gene. In DNA, the CDR3 is TGTGCCAGCCTGCTAGCGGGACCAGGCTCCGAGCAGTACTTC. Translated: CASLLAGPGSEQYF. Using reference TRBV28 and TRBJ2-7 for the parts outside the CDR3, the full variable domain is DVKVTQSSRYLVKRTGEKVFLECVQDMDHENMFWYRQDPGLGLRLIYFSYDVKMKEKGDIPEGYSVSREKKERFSLILESASTNQTSMYLCASLLAGPGSEQYFGPGTRLTVT.

The chain employs TRBV6-2 or TRBV6-3 and TRBJ2-1, with D possibly being TRBD1 or TRBD2 (5 bases each). CDR1 is MNHEY and CDR2 is SVGEGT in the germline V gene. The CDR3 loop spans 15 amino acids. V shed 7 bases and J shed 0 bases, with 13 bases lying between them. The CDR3 sequence is CASTEGRSSYNEQFF. DNA of the CDR3: TGTGCCAGCACCGAGGGACGGTCCTCCTACAATGAGCAGTTCTTC.

This clonotype was seen ten or more times. The chain uses TRBV4-1 and TRBJ2-1; 9 bases agree with TRBD1. The germline CDR1 and CDR2 sequences are MGHRA and YSYEKL. V shed 4 bases and J 2 bases; nucleotides not matched to a gene: 6. The CDR3 is 16 residues long. CDR3 in amino acids: CASSRSGQGAYNEQFF. CDR3 nucleotide sequence: TGCGCCAGCAGCCGATCGGGACAGGGCGCCTACAATGAGCAGTTCTTC.

At least ten counts were recorded for this clonotype. This may be a read error: a much more frequent sequence differs by one nucleotide. The chain is built from TRBV11-2 and TRBJ2-3, with 8 bases that match TRBD2. The J segment lost 0 bases and the V segment lost 1 base, leaving 0 bases of the junction unmatched. Germline loops: CDR1 SGHAT, CDR2 FQNNGV. The CDR3 consists of 15 residues. The CDR3 loop reads CASSLVAGSTDTQYF. The DNA of the CDR3 is TGTGCCAGCAGCTTAGTAGCGGGGAGCACAGATACGCAGTATTTT.

This sequence joins TRBV6-1 and TRBJ2-7; 7 nucleotides agree with TRBD1. This CDR3 region has 15 residues. J was trimmed by 0 bases and V by 6 bases; bases with no gene match: 8. Germline V lookup: CDR1 MNHNS, CDR2 SASEGT. In nucleotides, the CDR3 is TGTGCCAGCAGCACTGACAGGGTGTCCTCCTACGAGCAGTACTTC. Amino acid sequence: CASSTDRVSSYEQYF.

This clonotype appeared a few times. The genes are TRBV6-2 or TRBV6-3 and TRBJ2-3; D gene uncertain. Germline values: CDR1 MNHEY, CDR2 SVGEGT. Trimming cost V 3 bases and J 8 bases, with 12 bases left between them. This CDR3 contains 13 residues. The CDR3 nucleotides are TGTGCCAGCAGTTATTACGGACCCGGTACGCAGTATTTT. Its protein is CASSYYGPGTQYF.

The V call is TRBV5-1, the J call TRBJ1-2, with TRBD1 identical over 7 bases. The CDR3 contains 13 residues. Trimming at V came to 3 bases and at J to 7 bases, leaving 6 bases not matched to a gene. CDR1 is SGHRS and CDR2 is YFSETQ in the germline V gene. The CDR3 DNA follows: TGCGCCAGCAGCTCCGGACAGGCCCCTGGCTACACCTTC. Protein product: CASSSGQAPGYTF.

This clonotype was counted ten times or more. This chain joins TRBV7-9 and TRBJ2-7, with D perhaps matching TRBD2 (5 bases). V lost 5 bases to trimming and J lost 3 bases, with 20 bases between them. The CDR3 consists of 16 residues. The germline gives CDR1 SEHNR, CDR2 FQNEAQ (reference sequence). The CDR3 spells CASSTRRGRLNYEQYF. The CDR3 bases are TGTGCCAGCAGCACAAGGCGAGGTCGACTAAACTACGAGCAGTACTTC.

This clonotype was recorded at least ten times. The V and J genes are TRBV7-9 and TRBJ1-5; perhaps TRBD1 as D (6 bases). V was shortened by 4 bases and J by 7 bases, with 20 bases between the two germline ends. This CDR3 comprises 16 residues. The germline CDR1 and CDR2 sequences are SEHNR and FQNEAQ (reference sequence). For the CDR3, the DNA is TGTGCCAGCAGCTCGTCCTTAGGGGGGGCAGGGCAGCCCCAGCATTTT. Its protein is CASSSSLGGAGQPQHF.

This chain links TRBV7-8 with TRBJ1-5; TRBD1 might be the D (5 bases). The length of the CDR3 is 13 residues. V was shortened by 5 bases and J by 14 bases, with 19 bases between the two germline ends. Looked up from germline, CDR1 is SGHVS and CDR2 is FQNEAQ. The CDR3 spells CASSAYLSGGEHF. As DNA, the CDR3 is TGTGCCAGCAGCGCGTACTTGTCTGGGGGGGAGCATTTT.

This clonotype was observed at least ten times. V usage is TRBV28 and J usage is TRBJ1-1, with D perhaps matching TRBD1 (5 bases). Germline CDR1 MDHEN, CDR2 SYDVKM. There are 12 residues in the CDR3. The ends were cut back, 6 bases at V and 10 bases at J, with 15 bases in the middle. CDR3: CASSPSLGGAFF. The CDR3 coding sequence is TGTGCCAGCAGCCCCTCTCTGGGGGGAGCTTTCTTT. Combining the CDR3 with reference TRBV28 and TRBJ1-1 gives the whole variable domain DVKVTQSSRYLVKRTGEKVFLECVQDMDHENMFWYRQDPGLGLRLIYFSYDVKMKEKGDIPEGYSVSREKKERFSLILESASTNQTSMYLCASSPSLGGAFFGQGTRLTVV.

This clonotype was observed a handful of times. This chain links TRBV27 with TRBJ1-2; D is undetermined. CDR3 length: 14 residues. V lost 3 bases, J lost 1 base, and 9 bases lay in between. Germline V gene sequence: CDR1 MNHEY, CDR2 SMNVEV (reference sequence). CDR3 nucleotide sequence: TGTGCCAGCAGTTTCCTCGACCATAACTATGGCTACACCTTC. It yields the protein CASSFLDHNYGYTF.

The chain carries TRBV28 and TRBJ2-3, with D unresolved. V was cut by 2 bases and J by 3 bases, with 12 bases left in between. Germline assignment: CDR1 MDHEN and CDR2 SYDVKM. The CDR3 has 15 residues. CDR3 DNA sequence: TGTGCCAGCAGTTTAATTGGTTCGGAAACAGATACGCAGTATTTT. The encoded protein is CASSLIGSETDTQYF. Based on the CDR3 plus reference TRBV28 and TRBJ2-3, the full variable domain is DVKVTQSSRYLVKRTGEKVFLECVQDMDHENMFWYRQDPGLGLRLIYFSYDVKMKEKGDIPEGYSVSREKKERFSLILESASTNQTSMYLCASSLIGSETDTQYFGPGTRLTVL.

This clonotype came up a few times. V is TRBV4-1 and J is TRBJ2-1, with D maybe TRBD2 (6 bases). This CDR3 spans 16 amino acids. Germline CDR1 MGHRA, CDR2 YSYEKL. V gave up 3 bases and J gave up 0 bases, with 12 bases separating them. Here the CDR3 DNA reads TGCGCCAGCAGCCAGGTAGCGGTCCGCTCCTACAATGAGCAGTTCTTC. Translating it yields CASSQVAVRSYNEQFF.

This clonotype came up many times. This chain joins TRBV6-1 and TRBJ1-1, with D unclear. V lost 7 bases to trimming and J lost 1 base, with 7 bases between them. The V gene's germline CDR1 is MNHNS and CDR2 SASEGT. The CDR3 length is 12 residues. CDR3 nucleotide sequence: TGTGCCAGCACGATCTGGAACACTGAAGCTTTCTTT. Translating it yields CASTIWNTEAFF.

The CDR3 nucleotides read TGTGCCAGCAGCTTGACAGGGGGCAGGGCGGGGGAGCAGTACTTC. Residues: CASSLTGGRAGEQYF. The rearrangement joins TRBV11-2 to TRBJ2-7, with 10 bases fitting TRBD1. The CDR3 is 15 amino acids. V gave up 3 bases and J gave up 7 bases; unmatched junction bases: 9. Looked up from germline, CDR1 is SGHAT and CDR2 is FQNNGV.

The genes are TRBV6-5 and TRBJ1-3; D is ambiguous. Germline CDR1 and CDR2: MNHEY and SVGAGI. Trimming took 4 bases from V and 0 from J, leaving 10 bases between them. The CDR3 has 15 amino acids. As DNA, the CDR3 is TGTGCCAGCAGTTCCCCCACTTTCTCTGGAAACACCATATATTTT. It is translated as CASSSPTFSGNTIYF.